The source of this TCR beta chain is a study of T cell responses to AZD1222 COVID-19 vaccine. Study details: Second-dose intervals near 4 or 12 weeks were combined. Study results and limitations: Donors, mostly white British, included more females; clonal diversity was possibly underestimated.

Clones were read by immunoSEQ multiplex PCR, and TCRdb kept only the in-frame ones, dropping some. The sample consists of approximately 130,000 clones, roughly 90% of them appearing once. In germline, CDR1 is ENHRY, CDR2 SYGVKD. V was shortened by 3 bases and J by 0 bases, with 6 bases between the two germline ends. This CDR3 has 14 residues. Of note for this clone: Its target is not known.

The source was peripheral blood, collected on day 0 of AZD1222 vaccination. The receptor was derived from an adult in good health. This sequence joins TRBV10-3 and TRBJ1-3; D call uncertain. The CDR3 nucleotides are TGTGCCATCAGTGAACCCAACTCTGGAAACACCATATATTTT. This translates into CAISEPNSGNTIYF.